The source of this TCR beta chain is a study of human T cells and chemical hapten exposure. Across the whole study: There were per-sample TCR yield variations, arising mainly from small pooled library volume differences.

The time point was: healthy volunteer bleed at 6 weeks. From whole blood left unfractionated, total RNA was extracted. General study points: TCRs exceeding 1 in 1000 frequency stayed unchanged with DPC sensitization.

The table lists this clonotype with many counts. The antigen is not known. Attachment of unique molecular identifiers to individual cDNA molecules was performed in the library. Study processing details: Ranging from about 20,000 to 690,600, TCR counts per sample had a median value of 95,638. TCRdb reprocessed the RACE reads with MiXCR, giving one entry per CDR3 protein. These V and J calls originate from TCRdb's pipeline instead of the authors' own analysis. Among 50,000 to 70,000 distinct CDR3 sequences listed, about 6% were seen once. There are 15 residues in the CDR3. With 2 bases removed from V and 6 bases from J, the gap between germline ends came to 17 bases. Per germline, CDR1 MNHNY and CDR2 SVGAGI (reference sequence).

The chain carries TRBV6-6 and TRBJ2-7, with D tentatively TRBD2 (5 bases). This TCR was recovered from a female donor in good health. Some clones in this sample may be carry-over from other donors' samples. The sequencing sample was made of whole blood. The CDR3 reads CASSYGEGRDFEQYF. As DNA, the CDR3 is TGTGCCAGCAGTTACGGAGAAGGACGGGATTTCGAGCAGTACTTC.